A single sample is the source of the 20 T cell receptor beta chains below, sequenced in a study of T cell changes during pregnancy in multiple sclerosis. TCRdb's table, derived via immunoSEQ multiplex PCR, lists solely in-frame clones and lacks some. The sample carries approximately 85,000 clones, approximately 93% recorded once. This specimen was peripheral blood, taken in the first trimester of pregnancy. The receptors were sampled from a female donor with multiple sclerosis, enrolled in a pregnancy study.

The chain couples TRBV15 to TRBJ2-1; weak D call: TRBD1 (5 bases). Germline V gene sequence: CDR1 LNHNV, CDR2 YYDKDF (reference sequence). V was clipped by 2 bases and J by 7 bases, with 15 bases between them. The CDR3 totals 15 residues. The CDR3 coding sequence is TGTGCCACCAGCAGACTGACAGAAACCTTTAATGAGCAGTTCTTC. This sequence encodes CATSRLTETFNEQFF.

The genes are TRBV7-9 and TRBJ2-2; D gene ambiguous. CDR3 length: 14 amino acids. CDR1 is SEHNR and CDR2 is FQNEAQ in the germline V gene (reference sequence). The germline V and J ends were trimmed by 5 bases and 6 bases, with 13 bases remaining between them. The CDR3 sequence is CASSPIVRPGELFF. The CDR3 region has the DNA TGTGCCAGCAGCCCCATTGTGCGGCCCGGGGAGCTGTTTTTT. Full variable domain (rest looked up from reference TRBV7-9 and TRBJ2-2): DTGVSQNPRHKITKRGQNVTFRCDPISEHNRLYWYRQTLGQGPEFLTYFQNEAQLEKSRLLSDRFSAERPKGSFSTLEIQRTEQGDSAMYLCASSPIVRPGELFFGEGSRLTVL.

This chain links TRBV7-8 with TRBJ2-1; TRBD2 might be the D (6 bases). V was trimmed by 2 bases and J by 0 bases, leaving 11 bases between them. Germline V gene lookup returns CDR1 SGHVS and CDR2 FQNEAQ. The CDR3 is made up of 16 amino acids. The CDR3 loop is CASSLRAGSSYNEQFF. The CDR3 bases are TGTGCCAGCAGCTTAAGGGCGGGGAGCTCCTACAATGAGCAGTTCTTC.

This clone was found once. V usage is TRBV29-1 and J usage is TRBJ2-7; no definite D call. Germline CDR1 SQVTM, CDR2 ANQGSEA. V lost 4 bases and J 6 bases, leaving 13 bases between the germline ends. This CDR3 comprises 12 residues. CDR3 loop: CSVGNTGFEQYF. CDR3 DNA: TGCAGCGTTGGTAACACCGGGTTCGAGCAGTACTTC.

The gene calls are TRBV5-1 and TRBJ2-5, with TRBD1 matching 8 bases. The CDR3 is 14 residues long. Germline values: CDR1 SGHRS, CDR2 YFSETQ. V was clipped by 4 bases and J by 2 bases; unmatched bases: 4. The CDR3 protein is CASSPGQEQETQYF. The CDR3 DNA is TGCGCCAGCAGCCCGGGACAGGAACAAGAGACCCAGTACTTC.

The chain joins TRBV7-2 to TRBJ1-2, with TRBD1 matching 9 bases. V shed 6 bases and J 5 bases; nucleotides not matched to a gene: 10. CDR1 and CDR2 from the germline V gene are SGHTA and FQGNSA. CDR3 length: 15 residues. This CDR3 is CASSPTGGLSYGYTF. As DNA, the CDR3 is TGTGCCAGCAGTCCAACAGGGGGCCTAAGTTATGGCTACACCTTC.

A single count supports this clone. This chain joins TRBV10-3 and TRBJ2-7; 7 bases map to TRBD2. The CDR3 consists of 13 residues. V lost 7 bases and J lost 1; bases outside the gene matches: 4. Germline CDR1 is ENHRY and CDR2 is SYGVKD. The CDR3 region is CAITSGQSYEQYF. In DNA form, the CDR3 reads TGTGCCATCACTAGCGGACAATCCTACGAGCAGTACTTC.

The gene calls are TRBV28 and TRBJ2-7; TRBD2 agrees at 13 bases. Looked up from germline, CDR1 is MDHEN and CDR2 is SYDVKM. Trimming at V came to 7 bases and at J to 4 bases, leaving 7 bases not matched to a gene. This CDR3 is built from 15 residues. CDR3 bases: TGTGCCAGCAAAACTAGCGGGGGGGCCTGGTACGAGCAGTACTTC. It specifies CASKTSGGAWYEQYF.

This clone came up a few times. V usage is TRBV5-1 and J usage is TRBJ1-6; a weak D match, TRBD1 (5 bases). V was cut by 0 bases and J by 7 bases, with 8 bases left in between. The V gene's germline CDR1 is SGHRS and CDR2 YFSETQ. The CDR3 has 14 amino acids. CDR3 bases: TGCGCCAGCAGCTTGGCGGGGGTGAATTCACCCCTCCACTTT. Translating it yields CASSLAGVNSPLHF.

V and J are TRBV5-4 and TRBJ2-1; 7 positions agree with TRBD1. Trimming took 4 bases from V and 6 from J; bases not matched to a gene: 7. There are 14 residues in the CDR3. Germline-derived CDR1 and CDR2 are SGHNT and YYREEE (reference sequence). CDR3 nucleotide sequence: TGTGCCAGCAGCGTTGGCTCAGGGGGCAATGAGCAGTTCTTC. This codes for CASSVGSGGNEQFF.

The chain carries TRBV4-3 and TRBJ1-3; D unresolved. Germline CDR1 and CDR2: LGHNA and YSLEER. This CDR3 region has 17 residues. The germline V and J ends were trimmed by 1 base and 0 bases, with 13 bases remaining between them. CDR3 nucleotides: TGCGCCAGCAGCCAAGGTCTTCGGGAAACCTCTGGAAACACCATATATTTT. Translated: CASSQGLRETSGNTIYF.

The chain carries TRBV28 and TRBJ2-5, with a tentative D call TRBD1 (5 bases). Trimming took off 6 bases at V and 13 bases at J, with 15 bases between the two ends. This CDR3 contains 11 residues. CDR1 is MDHEN and CDR2 is SYDVKM in the germline V gene. CDR3 region: CASSPGFRPYF. The CDR3 coding sequence is TGTGCCAGCAGCCCAGGGTTCCGGCCGTACTTC.

This chain's CDR3 is CASSKQGLRTQYF. CDR3 DNA: TGTGCCAGCTCCAAGCAGGGGTTGAGGACCCAGTACTTC. The chain links TRBV28 to TRBJ2-5; TRBD1 is a possible D gene (6 bases). CDR1 is MDHEN, CDR2 SYDVKM, per germline. This CDR3 contains 13 residues. V was trimmed by 8 bases and J by 7 bases, leaving 17 bases between them.

The chain's CDR3 is CASSQSPRDRDSPLHF. As DNA, the CDR3 is TGCGCCAGCAGTCAATCCCCCCGGGACAGAGATTCACCCCTCCACTTT. V gene TRBV23-1 combines with J gene TRBJ1-6; 7 nucleotides align to TRBD1. TRBV23-1 is placed among ORFs of uncertain function. V gave up 0 bases and J gave up 8 bases; unmatched junction bases: 7. The CDR3 extends over 16 amino acids.

The chain has TRBV10-3 and TRBJ2-7, with 8 bases lining up with TRBD1. With V trimmed by 3 bases and J by 7 bases, 5 bases remained unmatched. The CDR3 consists of 13 residues. Per germline, CDR1 ENHRY and CDR2 SYGVKD. The CDR3 is CAISEQGVGEQYF. In DNA form, the CDR3 reads TGTGCCATCAGTGAACAGGGGGTAGGGGAGCAGTACTTC.

The V call is TRBV19, the J call TRBJ2-7, with 10 bases that match TRBD1. With V trimmed by 3 bases and J by 7 bases, 9 bases remained unmatched. The CDR3 is made up of 15 amino acids. Germline-derived CDR1 and CDR2 are LNHDA and SQIVND (reference sequence). CDR3 nucleotides: TGTGCCAGTAGTATGGCGGGACAGGGGAGGCGGGAGCAGTACTTC. Translated: CASSMAGQGRREQYF.

The chain joins TRBV7-2 to TRBJ2-1; 7 nucleotides match TRBD1. Germline CDR1 is SGHTA and CDR2 is FQGNSA. The CDR3 is made up of 15 amino acids. V was pared by 5 bases and J by 3 bases, with 7 bases of the junction left unmatched. The CDR3, as DNA: TGTGCCAGCAGCCCCCGACAGGGTAACTACAATGAGCAGTTCTTC. Encoded protein: CASSPRQGNYNEQFF.

The rearrangement joins TRBV9 to TRBJ2-1; 15 bases agree with TRBD2. CDR3 length equals 15 residues. CDR1 SGDLS and CDR2 YYNGEE come from the germline V gene. V lost 3 bases to trimming and J lost 9 bases; unmatched junction nucleotides: 4. The CDR3 nucleotides are TGTGCCAGCAGCGAACGGACTAGCGGGAGGGCTGAGCAGTTCTTC. As protein: CASSERTSGRAEQFF.

V and J are TRBV29-1 and TRBJ2-5; 10 bases match TRBD1. The CDR3 covers 13 residues. J gave up 4 bases and V 8 bases, and 7 bases lay outside the gene matches. CDR1 and CDR2 from the germline V gene are SQVTM and ANQGSEA. The CDR3, as DNA: TGCAGCACTCGAGGGACAGGGGCAGAGACCCAGTACTTC. Protein sequence: CSTRGTGAETQYF.

CDR3 in DNA: TGTGCCAGCAGCTGGTGGGGAGGGGGCACTGAAGCTTTCTTT. Translating gives CASSWWGGGTEAFF. The J gene is TRBJ1-1, the V gene TRBV7-9; TRBD1 is a possible D gene (6 bases). V was pared by 4 bases and J by 4 bases, with 13 bases between. This CDR3 has 14 amino acids. CDR1 and CDR2 from the germline V gene are SEHNR and FQNEAQ (reference sequence).